The rows below give T cell receptor beta chains drawn from one sample of a study of T cells in Graves' hyperthyroidism and ophthalmopathy. MiXCR, run by TCRdb on the multiplex PCR reads, gives a single entry per CDR3 protein. The sample lists hundreds of thousands of distinct CDR3 sequences, under 15% occurring once. The source material was blood. The origin of the receptors is a woman between 40 and 50 years old with Graves' ophthalmopathy. CDR3s include the opening cysteine and the closing phenylalanine or tryptophan. Each record gives: clone size, J gene, V gene, D gene, CDR3 protein, CDR3 DNA. A D gene is named only where the DNA matches it firmly. A row's size may be missing; if present it is once, few, many or a size class.

>few|TRBJ2-7|TRBV9|NA
CASSVPGKGRPYEQYF
TGTGCCAGCAGCGTACCCGGGAAGGGCCGACCCTACGAGCAGTACTTC
>many|TRBJ1-3|TRBV28|NA
CASSLFQSTRGNTIYF
TGTGCCAGCAGTTTGTTTCAGTCCACTCGAGGAAACACCATATATTTT
>NA|TRBJ2-2|TRBV5-6|TRBD2
CASSKLAGGHTGELFF
TGTGCCAGCAGCAAACTAGCGGGAGGGCACACCGGGGAGCTGTTTTTT
>many|TRBJ1-2|TRBV27|NA
CASSLTQDGGIWGYTF
TGTGCCAGCAGTTTAACACAAGACGGAGGTATCTGGGGCTACACCTTC
>many|TRBJ2-7|TRBV28|NA
CASRVPRGTYEQYF
TGTGCCAGCAGGGTCCCCCGGGGAACCTACGAGCAGTACTTC
>NA|TRBJ2-5|TRBV7-9|TRBD2
CASSPLAGEVETQYF
TGTGCCAGCAGCCCCTTAGCGGGAGAGGTAGAGACCCAGTACTTC
>many|TRBJ2-7|TRBV30|TRBD2
CAWSLAGVEEQYF
TGTGCCTGGAGTCTGGCGGGAGTGGAGGAGCAGTACTTC
>many|TRBJ2-7|TRBV7-9|NA
CASSRSVGSSYEQYF
TGTGCCAGCAGCCGTAGCGTCGGGAGCTCCTACGAGCAGTACTTC
>few|TRBJ2-3|TRBV12-3/TRBV12-4|NA
CASSPDWSGTDTQYF
TGTGCCAGCAGTCCGGACTGGTCTGGCACAGATACGCAGTATTTT
>NA|TRBJ1-1|TRBV18|NA
CASSQLGTNTEAFF
TGTGCCAGCTCACAGCTGGGTACGAACACTGAAGCTTTCTTT
>few|TRBJ2-1|TRBV10-3|TRBD1
CAISEDRAADEQFF
TGTGCCATCAGTGAAGACAGGGCGGCCGATGAGCAGTTCTTC
>many|TRBJ1-1|TRBV28|TRBD1
CASSPPLGQVNTEAFF
TGTGCCAGCAGTCCTCCCCTTGGACAGGTGAACACTGAAGCTTTCTTT
>NA|TRBJ2-7|TRBV19|TRBD1
CASSTTTGFGSYEQYF
TGTGCCAGTAGTACAACGACAGGGTTTGGATCCTACGAGCAGTACTTC
>NA|TRBJ2-2|TRBV6-1|TRBD2
CASRRLAGPNTGELFF
TGTGCCAGCAGAAGACTAGCGGGACCTAACACCGGGGAGCTGTTTTTT
>few|TRBJ2-3|TRBV29-1|NA
CSVTQGGTDTQYF
TGCAGCGTGACACAGGGCGGGACAGATACGCAGTATTTT
>many|TRBJ2-2|TRBV15|NA
CATSRRRENTGELFF
TGTGCCACCAGCAGGCGGAGGGAGAACACCGGGGAGCTGTTTTTT
>NA|TRBJ1-6|TRBV6-2/TRBV6-3|NA
CASSYRDPNSPLHF
TGTGCCAGCAGTTACCGGGACCCGAATTCACCCCTCCACTTT
>once|TRBJ2-7|TRBV10-3|TRBD2
CAISEGSGVYEQYF
TGTGCCATCAGTGAGGGTAGCGGGGTCTACGAGCAGTACTTC
>many|TRBJ2-5|TRBV5-4|TRBD2
CASSEEGTSGRETQYF
TGTGCCAGCAGCGAAGAAGGGACTAGCGGGAGAGAGACCCAGTACTTC
>NA|TRBJ2-2|TRBV20-1|TRBD2
CSARLAGTDTGELFF
TGCAGTGCTAGACTAGCGGGGACGGACACCGGGGAGCTGTTTTTT
>NA|TRBJ2-7|TRBV12-3/TRBV12-4|TRBD1
CASSAGGRYEQYF
TGTGCCAGCAGCGCAGGGGGCAGGTACGAGCAGTACTTC
>many|TRBJ2-5|TRBV20-1|NA
CSASPGRETQYF
TGCAGTGCTAGCCCAGGGCGAGAGACCCAGTACTTC
>many|TRBJ2-5|TRBV14|NA
CASSQEVGTKETQYF
TGTGCCAGCAGCCAAGAAGTCGGGACGAAAGAGACCCAGTACTTC
>many|TRBJ1-1|TRBV28|TRBD1
CASSSTGDIEAFF
TGTGCCAGCAGCTCGACAGGGGATATTGAAGCTTTCTTT
>few|TRBJ1-5|TRBV11-3|TRBD1
CASSPTTGGGNQPQHF
TGTGCCAGCAGCCCCACTACAGGGGGCGGCAATCAGCCCCAGCATTTT
>many|TRBJ1-2|TRBV24-1|NA
CATSSELGVGGYTF
TGTGCCACCAGCTCTGAATTAGGGGTCGGGGGCTACACCTTC
>once|TRBJ1-2|TRBV12-3/TRBV12-4|NA
CASSSFPGGNYGYTF
TGTGCCAGCAGTTCCTTCCCCGGGGGTAACTATGGCTACACCTTC
>NA|TRBJ2-7|TRBV19|TRBD1
CASSMVGQSSYEQYF
TGTGCCAGTAGTATGGTGGGACAGTCCTCCTACGAGCAGTACTTC
>few|TRBJ1-3|TRBV5-5|NA
CASSVGGYSGNTIYF
TGTGCCAGCAGCGTAGGAGGCTACTCTGGAAACACCATATATTTT
>NA|TRBJ2-7|TRBV11-2|TRBD2
CASSLPRTSGRGDEQYF
TGTGCCAGCAGCTTACCCCGGACTAGCGGGAGGGGGGACGAGCAGTACTTC
>many|TRBJ2-2|TRBV6-1|NA
CASMAGTANTGELFF
TGTGCCAGCATGGCCGGGACCGCAAACACCGGGGAGCTGTTTTTT
>many|TRBJ2-7|TRBV28|NA
CASSSRGTPKDYEQYF
TGTGCCAGCAGTTCCCGTGGGACCCCTAAAGACTACGAGCAGTACTTC
>NA|TRBJ1-2|TRBV6-4|NA
CASSPTGVWHGYTF
TGTGCCAGCAGTCCGACCGGAGTATGGCATGGCTACACCTTC
>few|TRBJ2-7|TRBV6-5|NA
CASSLIGSLSYEQYF
TGTGCCAGCAGTTTAATCGGGTCCCTCTCCTACGAGCAGTACTTC
>many|TRBJ2-5|TRBV4-1|TRBD2
CASSPTFPGLPMQETQYF
TGCGCCAGCAGCCCGACCTTTCCGGGACTACCTATGCAAGAGACCCAGTACTTC
>many|TRBJ2-6|TRBV11-1|NA
CASSRFASGANVLTF
TGTGCCAGCAGCCGTTTCGCCTCTGGGGCCAACGTCCTGACTTTC
>many|TRBJ1-1|TRBV5-1|TRBD1
CASSVGQGSTEAFF
TGCGCCAGCAGCGTAGGACAGGGGTCGACTGAAGCTTTCTTT
>NA|TRBJ2-5|TRBV28|NA
CASSIPSGRGETQYF
TGTGCCAGCAGTATCCCATCGGGTAGGGGAGAGACCCAGTACTTC
>many|TRBJ2-5|TRBV24-1|NA
CATSDLQAGRQETQYF
TGTGCCACCAGTGATTTGCAGGCAGGGCGCCAAGAGACCCAGTACTTC
>many|TRBJ2-7|TRBV6-2/TRBV6-3|TRBD2
CASSYSRGGGLAGSSYEQYF
TGTGCCAGCAGTTACTCGAGAGGTGGGGGCCTAGCGGGAAGCTCCTACGAGCAGTACTTC
>few|TRBJ1-1|TRBV5-4|NA
CASSMSGQGLEAFF
TGTGCCAGCAGCATGAGTGGGCAGGGCCTCGAGGCTTTCTTT
>many|TRBJ2-7|TRBV6-1|NA
CASSSGRTGIYEQYF
TGTGCCAGCAGCTCCGGGAGAACAGGGATCTACGAGCAGTACTTC
>many|TRBJ2-7|TRBV5-1|NA
CASSFEGREQYF
TGCGCCAGCAGCTTCGAAGGACGCGAGCAGTACTTC
>NA|TRBJ2-7|TRBV20-1|TRBD1
CSGKQGVAEQYF
TGCAGTGGGAAACAGGGGGTGGCGGAGCAGTACTTC